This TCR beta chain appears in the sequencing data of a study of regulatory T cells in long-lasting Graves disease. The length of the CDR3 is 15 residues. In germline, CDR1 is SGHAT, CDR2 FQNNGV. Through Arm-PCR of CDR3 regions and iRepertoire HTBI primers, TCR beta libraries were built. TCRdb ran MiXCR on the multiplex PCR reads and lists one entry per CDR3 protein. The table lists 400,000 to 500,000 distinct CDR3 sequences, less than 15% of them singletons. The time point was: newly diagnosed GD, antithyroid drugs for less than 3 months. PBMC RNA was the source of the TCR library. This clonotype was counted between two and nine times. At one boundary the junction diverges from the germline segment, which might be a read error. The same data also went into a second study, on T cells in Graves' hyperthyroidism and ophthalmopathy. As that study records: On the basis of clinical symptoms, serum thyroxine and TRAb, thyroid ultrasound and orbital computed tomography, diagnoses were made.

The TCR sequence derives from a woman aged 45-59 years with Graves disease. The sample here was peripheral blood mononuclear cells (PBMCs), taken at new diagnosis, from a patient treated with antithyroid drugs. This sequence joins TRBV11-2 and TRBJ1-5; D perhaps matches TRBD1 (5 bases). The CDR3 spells CASSLEGGLNLPLHF. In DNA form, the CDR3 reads TGTGCCAGCAGCTTAGAGGGGGGACTCAATCTGCCCCTGCATTTT.